The 14 T cell receptor beta chains below all came from one sample that was sequenced in a study of blood T cell repertoires in COVID-19. The protocol was immunoSEQ multiplex PCR, while the TCRdb copy is restricted to in-frame clones and leaves out a portion. The sample has a few hundred thousand clones, roughly 90% seen once. Sequencing input: PBMCs or T cells enriched from blood (not recorded which). Every receptor here comes from a woman aged 40 to 49 who had recovered from COVID-19.

This clone was seen a single time. The V and J genes are TRBV25-1 and TRBJ1-1; a weak D match, TRBD1 (6 bases). The length of the CDR3 is 11 residues. The V gene lost 6 bases and the J gene lost 8 bases, with 10 bases spanning the gap. In germline, CDR1 is MGHDK, CDR2 SYGVNS. The CDR3 sequence is CASRKGGEAFF. CDR3 nucleotides: TGTGCCAGCAGGAAGGGGGGGGAAGCTTTCTTT.

The chain carries TRBV29-1 and TRBJ2-2; 11 positions match TRBD2. The CDR3 loop spans 15 amino acids. With 6 bases clipped from V and 4 bases from J, the junction kept 7 bases outside the gene matches. Germline CDR1 and CDR2: SQVTM and ANQGSEA. CDR3 sequence: CSVPRTSGSTGELFF. For the CDR3, the DNA is TGCAGCGTCCCCCGGACTAGCGGGTCCACCGGGGAGCTGTTTTTT.

The chain employs TRBV4-3 and TRBJ2-2; D unclear. Trimming stripped 0 bases from V and 1 base from J, with 15 bases between. Germline CDR1 LGHNA, CDR2 YSLEER. The CDR3 has 18 amino acids. This chain's CDR3 is CASSQDILVGGNTGELFF. DNA of the CDR3: TGCGCCAGCAGCCAAGATATACTCGTTGGTGGGAACACCGGGGAGCTGTTTTTT.

This clone was observed once. The chain combines TRBV2 with TRBJ1-2; 7 bases are a match to TRBD1. The V gene end was trimmed by 2 bases and the J gene end by 2 bases; junction bases not matched to a gene: 8. CDR1 is SNHLY, CDR2 FYNNEI, per germline. The CDR3 spans 16 residues. The CDR3 here is CASSERNRGGNYGYTF. CDR3 coding DNA: TGTGCCAGCAGTGAACGGAACAGGGGCGGCAACTATGGCTACACCTTC. The full variable domain, its missing parts supplied by reference TRBV2 and TRBJ1-2, is EPEVTQTPSHQVTQMGQEVILRCVPISNHLYFYWYRQILGQKVEFLVSFYNNEISEKSEIFDDQFSVERPDGSNFTLKIRSTKLEDSAMYFCASSERNRGGNYGYTFGSGTRLTVV.

The chain employs TRBV7-9 and TRBJ1-1, with 8 bases lining up with TRBD1. The junction had 16 bases not matched to a gene; V was cut back by 8 bases and J by 8 bases. The CDR3 has 15 amino acids. Germline-derived CDR1 and CDR2 are SEHNR and FQNEAQ (reference sequence). CDR3 sequence reads: CASGTWSGTGLEAFF. CDR3 DNA: TGTGCCAGCGGAACATGGTCCGGGACAGGACTCGAAGCTTTCTTT.

This sequence joins TRBV10-3 and TRBJ1-3; tentative D call: TRBD1 (6 bases). V was cut by 6 bases and J by 0 bases, with 21 bases left in between. The CDR3 covers 18 residues. Germline V lookup: CDR1 ENHRY, CDR2 SYGVKD. CDR3 amino acids: CAISIKISDRSSGNTIYF. The CDR3 nucleotides are TGTGCCATCAGCATAAAAATCTCCGACAGGAGCTCTGGAAACACCATATATTTT.

The chain combines TRBV15 with TRBJ1-2; 7 nucleotides match TRBD1. The germline V gene encodes CDR1 LNHNV and CDR2 YYDKDF (reference sequence). The trim removed 0 bases at V and 8 bases at J, leaving 12 bases unmatched. The CDR3 runs to 16 residues. The DNA of the CDR3 is TGTGCCACCAGCAGAGATTACGAGGGGGCCCCAAGGGGCTACACCTTC. Encoded protein: CATSRDYEGAPRGYTF.

This rearrangement joins TRBV5-4 to TRBJ2-2; TRBD2 agrees at 7 bases. Looked up from germline, CDR1 is SGHNT and CDR2 is YYREEE (reference sequence). Trimming cost V 4 bases and J 2 bases; bases outside gene matches: 8. The CDR3 sequence is 16 residues long. The CDR3 DNA is TGTGCCAGCAGCCTCAGGAGGGGACTAAACACCGGGGAGCTGTTTTTT. It specifies CASSLRRGLNTGELFF.

The CDR3 reads CASSPETGVRGYTF. The CDR3 nucleotides read TGTGCCAGCAGCCCTGAGACAGGGGTCCGTGGCTACACCTTC. This chain connects TRBV7-8 to TRBJ1-2, with 8 bases matching TRBD1. The CDR3 runs to 14 residues. Germline CDR1 is SGHVS and CDR2 is FQNEAQ. Losses at the gene ends were 5 bases for V and 7 bases for J; bases not matched to a gene: 9.

This clone has more than one count but fewer than ten. V is TRBV5-1 and J is TRBJ1-1; the match to TRBD1 covers 7 bases. The trim removed 2 bases at V and 10 bases at J, leaving 11 bases unmatched. CDR3 length: 14 residues. Germline V gene sequence: CDR1 SGHRS, CDR2 YFSETQ. The CDR3 sequence: CASSLGESRTGAFF. In nucleotides, the CDR3 is TGCGCCAGCAGCTTAGGCGAATCTAGGACAGGAGCTTTCTTT.

The rearrangement links TRBV12-3 or TRBV12-4 to TRBJ1-1; D not certain. Trimming shortened V by 6 bases and J by 6 bases, and 11 bases separated the two germline ends. The length of the CDR3 is 12 residues. The CDR3 sequence is CASSPDWAEAFF. CDR3 DNA: TGTGCCAGCAGCCCGGACTGGGCTGAAGCTTTCTTT.

V gene TRBV11-3 combines with J gene TRBJ1-4, with TRBD1 matching over 7 bases. J gave up 3 bases and V 5 bases, and 6 bases lay outside the gene matches. CDR1 is SGHNT and CDR2 is YENEEA in the germline V gene. The CDR3 consists of 15 residues. The CDR3 sequence is CASSETGFPNEKLFF. The CDR3 DNA is TGTGCCAGCAGCGAGACAGGGTTCCCTAATGAAAAACTGTTTTTT.

CDR3 amino acids: CASSLTGQGAEKLFF. In DNA, the CDR3 is TGCGCCAGCAGCTTGACGGGACAGGGAGCTGAAAAACTGTTTTTT. V is TRBV5-1 and J is TRBJ1-4, with 9 bases lining up with TRBD1. V trimming: 1 base; J trimming: 7 bases; junction bases outside the gene matches: 5. Germline lookup yields CDR1 SGHRS and CDR2 YFSETQ. The CDR3 covers 15 residues.

The CDR3 here is CASSQAAGPYNEQFF. In nucleotides, the CDR3 is TGTGCCAGCAGCCAAGCAGCGGGACCCTACAATGAGCAGTTCTTC. The rearrangement uses TRBV3-1 (or the pseudogene TRBV3-2) and TRBJ2-1; 7 bases agree with TRBD2. In germline, CDR1 is LGHDT, CDR2 YNNKEL (reference sequence). CDR3 length: 15 amino acids. V dropped 1 base and J dropped 2; count of bases not matched to a gene: 2.